These T cell receptor beta chains were read from a single sample in a study of T cell responses to AZD1222 COVID-19 vaccine. Here immunoSEQ multiplex PCR was the method, and the copy in TCRdb shows in-frame clones only, minus some. The sample has about 110,000 clones, around 87% seen once. Sequences were derived from peripheral blood, sampled on day 0 of AZD1222 vaccination. The source is an adult in good health. Each CDR3 is given with its conserved first and last residue. Fields, in order: clone size, V gene, J gene, D gene, CDR3 protein, CDR3 DNA. D genes are given only for firm matches. The size field is filled for only some rows; it gives once, few, many or a size class.

abundance: once; v_gene: TRBV7-2; j_gene: TRBJ1-5; d_gene: NA; CDR3aa: CASSLKAGFHNQPQHF; CDR3nt: TGTGCCAGCAGCTTAAAAGCGGGTTTCCACAATCAGCCCCAGCATTTT
abundance: NA; v_gene: TRBV18; j_gene: TRBJ1-1; d_gene: NA; CDR3aa: CASSPSGARTNTEAFF; CDR3nt: TGTGCCAGCTCACCGTCGGGGGCGAGGACAAACACTGAAGCTTTCTTT
abundance: NA; v_gene: TRBV20-1; j_gene: TRBJ1-3; d_gene: NA; CDR3aa: CSASERTSGNTIYF; CDR3nt: TGCAGTGCTAGTGAGAGGACATCCGGAAACACCATATATTTT
abundance: NA; v_gene: TRBV4-3; j_gene: TRBJ1-4; d_gene: TRBD1; CDR3aa: CASSQDSRGNEKLFF; CDR3nt: TGCGCCAGCAGCCAAGATAGCAGGGGGAATGAAAAACTGTTTTTT
abundance: NA; v_gene: TRBV19; j_gene: TRBJ2-2; d_gene: TRBD1; CDR3aa: CASTRTGTNPGELFF; CDR3nt: TGTGCCAGTACCCGGACAGGGACGAACCCCGGGGAGCTGTTTTTT
abundance: NA; v_gene: TRBV28; j_gene: TRBJ2-7; d_gene: NA; CDR3aa: CASRHEAPRYEQYF; CDR3nt: TGTGCCAGCAGACACGAAGCTCCCCGGTACGAGCAGTACTTC
abundance: NA; v_gene: TRBV5-4; j_gene: TRBJ2-7; d_gene: NA; CDR3aa: CASSARLGGGPYEQYF; CDR3nt: TGTGCCAGCAGCGCCCGACTAGGGGGGGGGCCCTACGAGCAGTACTTC
abundance: NA; v_gene: TRBV19; j_gene: TRBJ1-2; d_gene: NA; CDR3aa: CASIPAGGNYGYTF; CDR3nt: TGTGCCAGTATACCGGCAGGCGGCAACTATGGCTACACCTTC
abundance: NA; v_gene: TRBV2; j_gene: TRBJ2-2; d_gene: TRBD2; CDR3aa: CASSRSGGETGELFF; CDR3nt: TGTGCCAGCAGCCGGAGCGGGGGAGAGACCGGGGAGCTGTTTTTT
abundance: NA; v_gene: TRBV6-6; j_gene: TRBJ1-4; d_gene: NA; CDR3aa: CASSHRVGREKLFF; CDR3nt: TGTGCCAGCAGCCACAGGGTGGGTCGTGAAAAACTGTTTTTT
abundance: NA; v_gene: TRBV5-5; j_gene: TRBJ1-1; d_gene: NA; CDR3aa: CASSLGQWFAEAFF; CDR3nt: TGTGCCAGCAGCTTGGGACAGTGGTTTGCTGAAGCTTTCTTT
abundance: NA; v_gene: TRBV28; j_gene: TRBJ1-6; d_gene: NA; CDR3aa: CASRPQPGASPLHF; CDR3nt: TGTGCCAGCAGGCCACAGCCGGGCGCTTCACCCCTCCACTTT
abundance: NA; v_gene: TRBV10-3; j_gene: TRBJ2-7; d_gene: NA; CDR3aa: CAISESTGNYEQYF; CDR3nt: TGTGCCATCAGTGAGTCGACAGGAAACTACGAGCAGTACTTC
abundance: few; v_gene: TRBV11-2; j_gene: TRBJ2-1; d_gene: TRBD1; CDR3aa: CASSRQGSSYNEQFF; CDR3nt: TGTGCCAGCAGCCGACAGGGAAGCTCCTACAATGAGCAGTTCTTC
abundance: once; v_gene: TRBV10-2; j_gene: TRBJ2-1; d_gene: TRBD2; CDR3aa: CASSGAGENYEQFF; CDR3nt: TGCGCCAGCAGTGGAGCGGGGGAGAATTATGAGCAGTTCTTC
abundance: NA; v_gene: TRBV4-2; j_gene: TRBJ1-1; d_gene: NA; CDR3aa: CASSPSDSGMLVEAFF; CDR3nt: TGTGCCAGCAGCCCCTCAGACTCCGGGATGTTAGTTGAAGCTTTCTTT
abundance: NA; v_gene: TRBV19; j_gene: TRBJ1-6; d_gene: NA; CDR3aa: CASSIVAEGGPLHF; CDR3nt: TGTGCCAGTAGTATCGTCGCAGAAGGGGGACCCCTCCACTTT
abundance: NA; v_gene: TRBV6-5; j_gene: TRBJ1-2; d_gene: TRBD1; CDR3aa: CASRAPDRGYGYTF; CDR3nt: TGTGCCAGCAGGGCTCCGGACAGGGGTTACGGCTACACCTTC
abundance: NA; v_gene: TRBV7-2; j_gene: TRBJ2-7; d_gene: TRBD1; CDR3aa: CASSDRGQYEQYF; CDR3nt: TGTGCCAGCAGCGACCGGGGACAGTACGAGCAGTACTTC
abundance: NA; v_gene: TRBV3-1/TRBV3-2; j_gene: TRBJ2-3; d_gene: NA; CDR3aa: CASSSRDGRTDTQYF; CDR3nt: TGTGCCAGCAGCTCCCGCGACGGACGCACAGATACGCAGTATTTT
abundance: NA; v_gene: TRBV7-2; j_gene: TRBJ1-5; d_gene: NA; CDR3aa: CASSPRHWKDNQPQHF; CDR3nt: TGTGCCAGCAGCCCGAGACACTGGAAGGACAATCAGCCCCAGCATTTT
abundance: NA; v_gene: TRBV30; j_gene: TRBJ2-5; d_gene: TRBD1; CDR3aa: CAWSVRWTGEETQYF; CDR3nt: TGTGCCTGGAGTGTACGGTGGACAGGGGAAGAGACCCAGTACTTC
abundance: once; v_gene: TRBV7-6; j_gene: TRBJ2-5; d_gene: TRBD2; CDR3aa: CASTVGTSGGHHPETQYF; CDR3nt: TGTGCCAGCACCGTGGGGACTAGCGGGGGCCACCACCCAGAGACCCAGTACTTC
abundance: NA; v_gene: TRBV6-2/TRBV6-3; j_gene: TRBJ2-2; d_gene: NA; CDR3aa: CASSYQDTGELFF; CDR3nt: TGTGCCAGCAGTTATCAGGACACCGGGGAGCTGTTTTTT
abundance: NA; v_gene: TRBV5-5; j_gene: TRBJ2-5; d_gene: NA; CDR3aa: CASSVREETQYF; CDR3nt: TGTGCCAGCAGTGTCCGAGAAGAGACCCAGTACTTC
abundance: NA; v_gene: TRBV19; j_gene: TRBJ2-7; d_gene: TRBD2; CDR3aa: CASSKTSMSSYEQYF; CDR3nt: TGTGCCAGTAGTAAGACTAGCATGAGCTCCTACGAGCAGTACTTC
abundance: NA; v_gene: TRBV6-6; j_gene: TRBJ2-3; d_gene: TRBD2; CDR3aa: CASSPSGGNTQYF; CDR3nt: TGTGCCAGCAGCCCTAGCGGGGGAAATACGCAGTATTTT
abundance: NA; v_gene: TRBV20-1; j_gene: TRBJ2-1; d_gene: NA; CDR3aa: CSAGTYNEQFF; CDR3nt: TGCAGTGCCGGGACTTACAATGAGCAGTTCTTC
abundance: NA; v_gene: TRBV2; j_gene: TRBJ1-6; d_gene: TRBD1; CDR3aa: CASRGGTGNNSPLHF; CDR3nt: TGTGCCAGCAGAGGCGGGACAGGCAATAATTCACCCCTCCACTTT